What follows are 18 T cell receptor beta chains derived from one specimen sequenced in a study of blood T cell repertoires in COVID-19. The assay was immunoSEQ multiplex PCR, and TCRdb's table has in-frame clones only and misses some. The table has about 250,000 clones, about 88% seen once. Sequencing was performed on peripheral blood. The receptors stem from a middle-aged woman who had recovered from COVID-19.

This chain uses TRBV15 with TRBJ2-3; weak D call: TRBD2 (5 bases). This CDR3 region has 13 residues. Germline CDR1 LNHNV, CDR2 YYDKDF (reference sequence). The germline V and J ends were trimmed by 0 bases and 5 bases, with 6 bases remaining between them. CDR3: CATSRDRGDTQYF. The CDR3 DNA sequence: TGTGCCACCAGCAGAGATCGGGGAGATACGCAGTATTTT.

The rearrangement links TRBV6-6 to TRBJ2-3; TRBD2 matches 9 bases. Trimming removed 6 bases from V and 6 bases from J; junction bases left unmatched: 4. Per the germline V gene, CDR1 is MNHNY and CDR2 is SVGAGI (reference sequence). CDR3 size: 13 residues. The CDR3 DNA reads TGTGCCAGCAGCTTGCGGGGGGGCGATACGCAGTATTTT. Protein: CASSLRGGDTQYF.

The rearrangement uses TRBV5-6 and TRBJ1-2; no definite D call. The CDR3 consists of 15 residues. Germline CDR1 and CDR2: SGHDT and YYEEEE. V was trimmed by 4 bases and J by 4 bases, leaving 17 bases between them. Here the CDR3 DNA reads TGTGCCAGCAGCAAGATTACTAGACTGTTCTATGGCTACACCTTC. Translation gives CASSKITRLFYGYTF.

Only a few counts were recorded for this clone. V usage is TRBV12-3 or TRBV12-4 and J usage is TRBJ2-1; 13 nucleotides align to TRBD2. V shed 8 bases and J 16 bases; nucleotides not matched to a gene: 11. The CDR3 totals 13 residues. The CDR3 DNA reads TGTGCCAGCGGAACTAGCGGGGGGGGCTGGTATTTCTTC. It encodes CASGTSGGGWYFF.

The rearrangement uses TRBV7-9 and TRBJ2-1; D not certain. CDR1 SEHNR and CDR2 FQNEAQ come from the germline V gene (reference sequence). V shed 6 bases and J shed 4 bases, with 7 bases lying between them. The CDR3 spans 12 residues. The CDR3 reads CASRDSYNEQFF. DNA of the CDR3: TGTGCCAGCAGAGACTCTTACAATGAGCAGTTCTTC. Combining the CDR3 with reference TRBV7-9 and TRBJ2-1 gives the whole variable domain DTGVSQNPRHKITKRGQNVTFRCDPISEHNRLYWYRQTLGQGPEFLTYFQNEAQLEKSRLLSDRFSAERPKGSFSTLEIQRTEQGDSAMYLCASRDSYNEQFFGPGTRLTVL.

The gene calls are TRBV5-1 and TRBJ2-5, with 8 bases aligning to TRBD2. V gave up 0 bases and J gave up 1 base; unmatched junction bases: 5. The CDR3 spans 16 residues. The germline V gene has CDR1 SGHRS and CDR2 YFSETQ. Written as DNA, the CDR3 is TGCGCCAGCAGCTTGGTATTTGCGGGGGGCCAAGAGACCCAGTACTTC. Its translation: CASSLVFAGGQETQYF.

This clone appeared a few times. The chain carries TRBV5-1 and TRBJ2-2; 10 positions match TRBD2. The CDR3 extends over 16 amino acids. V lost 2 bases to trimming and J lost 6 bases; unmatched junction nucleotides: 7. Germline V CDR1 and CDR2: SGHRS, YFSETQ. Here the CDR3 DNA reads TGCGCCAGCAGCTTCCAACAGCGGGAGGGCGCCGGGGAGCTGTTTTTT. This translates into CASSFQQREGAGELFF.

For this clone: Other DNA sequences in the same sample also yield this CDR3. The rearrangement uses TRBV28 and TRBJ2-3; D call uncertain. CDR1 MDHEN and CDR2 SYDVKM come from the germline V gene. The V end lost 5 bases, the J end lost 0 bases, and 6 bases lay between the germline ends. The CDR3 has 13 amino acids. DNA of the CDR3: TGTGCCAGCAGTCCCAGTAGCACAGATACGCAGTATTTT. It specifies CASSPSSTDTQYF.

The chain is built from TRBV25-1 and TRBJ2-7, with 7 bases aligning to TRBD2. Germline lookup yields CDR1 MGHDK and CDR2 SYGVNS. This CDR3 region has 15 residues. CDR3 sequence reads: CASSEFRAGVGLVGV. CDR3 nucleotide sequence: TGTGCCAGCAGTGAATTCCGCGCGGGGGTAGGACTCGTAGGGGTC.

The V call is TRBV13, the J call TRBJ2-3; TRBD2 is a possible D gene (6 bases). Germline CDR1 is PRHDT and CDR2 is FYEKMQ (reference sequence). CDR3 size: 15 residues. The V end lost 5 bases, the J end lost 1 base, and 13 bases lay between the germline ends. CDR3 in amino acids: CASSRESGGTDTQYF. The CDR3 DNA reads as TGTGCCAGCAGCCGGGAGTCCGGCGGCACAGATACGCAGTATTTT.

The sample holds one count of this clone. CDR3 coding DNA: TGTGCCAGCAGCGTAGCTGTTGGTAGAAGCGCCCAAGAGACCCAGTACTTC. As protein: CASSVAVGRSAQETQYF. The V call is TRBV9, the J call TRBJ2-5; D is unresolved. Germline V gene lookup returns CDR1 SGDLS and CDR2 YYNGEE. V was trimmed by 0 bases and J by 1 base, leaving 16 bases between them. The CDR3 runs 17 residues.

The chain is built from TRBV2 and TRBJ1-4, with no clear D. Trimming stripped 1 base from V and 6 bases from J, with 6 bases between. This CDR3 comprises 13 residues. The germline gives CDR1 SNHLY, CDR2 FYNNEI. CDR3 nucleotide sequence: TGTGCCAGCAGTGAAGGTTCTTATGAAAAACTGTTTTTT. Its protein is CASSEGSYEKLFF.

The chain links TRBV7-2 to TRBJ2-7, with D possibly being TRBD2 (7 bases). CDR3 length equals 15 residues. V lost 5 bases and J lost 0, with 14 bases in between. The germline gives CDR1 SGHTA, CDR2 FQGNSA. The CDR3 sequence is CASSAEGGASYEQYF. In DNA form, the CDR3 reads TGTGCCAGCAGCGCAGAAGGGGGGGCCTCCTACGAGCAGTACTTC.

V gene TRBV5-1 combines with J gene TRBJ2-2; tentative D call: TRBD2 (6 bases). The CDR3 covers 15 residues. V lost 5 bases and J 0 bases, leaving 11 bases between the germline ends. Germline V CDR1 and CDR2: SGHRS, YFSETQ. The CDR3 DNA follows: TGCGCCAGCAGAAAGCGGGCCTCGAACACCGGGGAGCTGTTTTTT. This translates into CASRKRASNTGELFF.

The CDR3 DNA sequence: TGTGCCAGCAGTGAGCAAGAGACCCAGTACTTC. As protein: CASSEQETQYF. This rearrangement joins TRBV6-2 or TRBV6-3 to TRBJ2-5, with unresolved D. CDR3 length: 11 amino acids. Trimming stripped 5 bases from V and 2 bases from J, with 3 bases between. Germline V gene sequence: CDR1 MNHEY, CDR2 SVGEGT.

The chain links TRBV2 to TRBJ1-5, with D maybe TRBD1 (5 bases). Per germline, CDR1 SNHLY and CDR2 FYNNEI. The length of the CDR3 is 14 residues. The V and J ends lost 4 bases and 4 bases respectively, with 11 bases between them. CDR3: CASSVPRANQPQHF. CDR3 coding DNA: TGTGCCAGCAGTGTTCCCAGGGCAAATCAGCCCCAGCATTTT.

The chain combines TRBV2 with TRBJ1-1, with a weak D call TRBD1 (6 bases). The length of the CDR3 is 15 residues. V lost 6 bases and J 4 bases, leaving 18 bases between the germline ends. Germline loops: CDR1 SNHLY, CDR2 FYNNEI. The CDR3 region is CASRSRGGGTTEAFF. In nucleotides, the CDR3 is TGTGCCAGCAGGTCCCGAGGGGGTGGGACCACTGAAGCTTTCTTT.

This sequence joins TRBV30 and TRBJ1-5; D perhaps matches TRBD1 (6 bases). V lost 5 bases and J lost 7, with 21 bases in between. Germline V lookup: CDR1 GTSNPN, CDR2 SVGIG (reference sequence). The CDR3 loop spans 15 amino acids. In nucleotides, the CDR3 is TGTGCCTGGCAGAGGGGGTCACGGGGTGACCAGCCCCAGCATTTT. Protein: CAWQRGSRGDQPQHF.